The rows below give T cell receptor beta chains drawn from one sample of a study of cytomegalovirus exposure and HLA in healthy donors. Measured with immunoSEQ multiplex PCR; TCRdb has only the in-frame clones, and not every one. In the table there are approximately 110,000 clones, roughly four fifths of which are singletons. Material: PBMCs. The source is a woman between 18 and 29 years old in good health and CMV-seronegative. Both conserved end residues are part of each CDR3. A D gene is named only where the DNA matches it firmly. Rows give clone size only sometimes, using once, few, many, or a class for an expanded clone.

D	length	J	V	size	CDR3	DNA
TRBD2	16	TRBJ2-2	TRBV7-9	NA	CASSSVGEGLVGELFF	TGTGCCAGCAGCTCGGTTGGGGAGGGCCTTGTCGGGGAGCTGTTTTTT
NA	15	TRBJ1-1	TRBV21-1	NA	CASSKGTGGRVEAFF	TGTGCCAGCAGCAAAGGGACAGGGGGCCGCGTTGAAGCTTTCTTT
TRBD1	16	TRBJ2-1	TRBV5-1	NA	CASSLGRTGTVNEQFF	TGCGCCAGCAGCTTGGGGAGGACAGGTACCGTCAATGAGCAGTTCTTC
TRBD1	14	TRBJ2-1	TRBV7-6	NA	CASSSRTGGYEQFF	TGTGCCAGCAGCTCACGGACAGGGGGCTATGAGCAGTTCTTC
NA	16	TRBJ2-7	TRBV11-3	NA	CASRLGVTGFRYEQYF	TGTGCCAGCCGGTTGGGAGTGACAGGATTTAGGTACGAGCAGTACTTC
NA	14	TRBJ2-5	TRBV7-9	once	CASSSNSYPKTQYF	TGTGCCAGCAGCTCCAACAGCTACCCCAAGACCCAGTACTTC
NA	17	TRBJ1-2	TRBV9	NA	CASSVGMEGKLYYGYTF	TGTGCCAGCAGCGTAGGGATGGAGGGAAAACTTTATTATGGCTACACCTTC
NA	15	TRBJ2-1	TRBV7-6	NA	CASSLEQGTTIEQFF	TGTGCCAGCAGCTTAGAACAGGGCACTACAATCGAGCAGTTCTTC
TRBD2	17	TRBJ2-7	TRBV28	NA	CASSLWRGGSALYEQYF	TGTGCCAGCAGTTTATGGAGAGGCGGGAGTGCCCTTTACGAGCAGTACTTC
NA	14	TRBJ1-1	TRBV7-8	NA	CASSLVGGNTEAFF	TGTGCCAGCAGCTTAGTAGGAGGGAACACTGAAGCTTTCTTT
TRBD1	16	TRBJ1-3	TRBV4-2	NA	CASSPDRGNSGNTIYF	TGTGCCAGCAGCCCGGACAGGGGTAACTCTGGAAACACCATATATTTT
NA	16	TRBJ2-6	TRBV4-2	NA	CASSQQISSGANVLTF	TGTGCCAGCAGCCAGCAAATCAGCTCTGGGGCCAACGTCCTGACTTTC
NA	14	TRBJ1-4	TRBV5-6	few	CASSLGGPNEKLFF	TGTGCCAGCAGCTTGGGGGGGCCTAATGAAAAACTGTTTTTT
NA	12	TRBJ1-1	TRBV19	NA	CASRKGDTEAFF	TGTGCCAGTCGCAAGGGGGACACTGAAGCTTTCTTT
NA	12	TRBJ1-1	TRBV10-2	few	CATTAGNTEAFF	TGCGCCACCACGGCAGGGAACACTGAAGCTTTCTTT
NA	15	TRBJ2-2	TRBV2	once	CASKSRRNIAGELFF	TGTGCCAGCAAATCTCGCAGGAATATTGCCGGGGAGCTGTTTTTT
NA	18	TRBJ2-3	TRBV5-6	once	CASSLVEPGAFRSDTQYF	TGTGCCAGCAGCTTGGTGGAGCCAGGGGCCTTTAGGTCAGATACGCAGTATTTT
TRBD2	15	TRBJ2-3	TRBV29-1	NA	CSVSGTSLSTDTQYF	TGCAGCGTTTCCGGGACTAGCCTAAGCACAGATACGCAGTATTTT
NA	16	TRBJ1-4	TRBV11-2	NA	CASGPIQGPTNEKLFF	TGTGCCAGCGGGCCGATACAGGGCCCAACTAATGAAAAACTGTTTTTT
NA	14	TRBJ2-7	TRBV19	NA	CASKSKEWSYEQYF	TGTGCCAGTAAAAGCAAGGAGTGGTCCTACGAGCAGTACTTC
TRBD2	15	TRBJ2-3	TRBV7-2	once	CASSLGGGGGDTQYF	TGTGCCAGCAGCTTGGGCGGGGGAGGTGGAGATACGCAGTATTTT
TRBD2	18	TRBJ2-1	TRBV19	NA	CASSIDRRAGEDYNEQFF	TGTGCCAGTAGTATAGATCGGAGAGCGGGAGAGGATTACAATGAGCAGTTCTTC
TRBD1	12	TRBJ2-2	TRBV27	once	CATGDRTGELFF	TGTGCAACAGGGGATCGGACCGGGGAGCTGTTTTTT
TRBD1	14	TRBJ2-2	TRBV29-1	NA	CSVESRGHTGELFF	TGCAGCGTTGAATCCAGGGGGCATACCGGGGAGCTGTTTTTT
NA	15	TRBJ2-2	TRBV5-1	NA	CASSLVTGYTGELFF	TGCGCCAGCAGCTTGGTTACAGGGTACACCGGGGAGCTGTTTTTT
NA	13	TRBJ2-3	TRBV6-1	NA	CASYRQGTDTQYF	TGTGCCAGTTACAGACAGGGCACAGATACGCAGTATTTT
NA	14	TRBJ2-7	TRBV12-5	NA	CASAQSGGGHEQYF	TGTGCTAGTGCTCAATCGGGCGGGGGCCACGAGCAGTACTTC
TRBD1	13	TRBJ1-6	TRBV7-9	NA	CACDTGVNSPLHF	TGTGCCTGCGATACAGGGGTCAATTCACCCCTCCACTTT
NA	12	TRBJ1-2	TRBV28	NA	CASRSQGRGYTF	TGTGCCAGCAGGAGCCAGGGGCGCGGCTACACCTTC
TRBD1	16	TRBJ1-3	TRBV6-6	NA	CASSYQGQSSGNTIYF	TGTGCCAGCAGTTACCAGGGACAGAGCTCTGGAAACACCATATATTTT
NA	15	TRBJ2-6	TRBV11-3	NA	CASSLGAPGANVLTF	TGTGCCAGCAGCTTAGGAGCACCTGGGGCCAACGTCCTGACTTTC
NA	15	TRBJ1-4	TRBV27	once	CASSFPGLSDEKLFF	TGTGCCAGCAGTTTCCCGGGATTATCAGATGAAAAACTGTTTTTT
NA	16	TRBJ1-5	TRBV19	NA	CASTSRQSNSNQPQHF	TGTGCCAGTACGAGTCGACAGTCAAATAGCAATCAGCCCCAGCATTTT
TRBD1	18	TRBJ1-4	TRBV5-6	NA	CASSLLPGQTSTNEKLFF	TGTGCCAGCAGCCTATTACCGGGACAGACTTCAACTAATGAAAAACTGTTTTTT
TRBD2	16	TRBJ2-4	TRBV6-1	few	CASSELAGGAKNIQYF	TGTGCCAGCAGTGAACTAGCGGGGGGAGCCAAAAACATTCAGTACTTC
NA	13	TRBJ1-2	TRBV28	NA	CATQDSPNYGYTF	TGTGCCACCCAGGACAGCCCTAACTATGGCTACACCTTC
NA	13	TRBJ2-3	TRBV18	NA	CASSELRGDTQYF	TGTGCCAGCTCCGAACTCAGGGGAGATACGCAGTATTTT
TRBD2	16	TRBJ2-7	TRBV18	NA	CASSPMSGRASGEQYF	TGTGCCAGCTCACCAATGAGCGGGAGGGCCTCAGGGGAGCAGTACTTC
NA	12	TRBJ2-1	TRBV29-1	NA	CSAGEAYNEQFF	TGCAGCGCCGGGGAGGCCTACAATGAGCAGTTCTTC
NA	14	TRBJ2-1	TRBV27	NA	CASSPRSGRNEQFF	TGTGCCAGCAGTCCCCGTTCGGGGAGGAATGAGCAGTTCTTC
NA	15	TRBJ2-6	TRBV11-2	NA	CAGGTELSGANVLTF	TGTGCCGGGGGGACCGAACTCTCTGGGGCCAACGTCCTGACTTTC
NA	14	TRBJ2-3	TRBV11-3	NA	CASSLIAGANTQYF	TGTGCCAGCAGCTTAATCGCAGGGGCGAATACGCAGTATTTT
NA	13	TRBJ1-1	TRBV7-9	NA	CASSLALYTEAFF	TGTGCCAGCAGCTTAGCCCTGTACACTGAAGCTTTCTTT
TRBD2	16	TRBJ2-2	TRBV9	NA	CASSVGLAGGSGELFF	TGTGCCAGCAGCGTGGGACTAGCGGGGGGATCCGGGGAGCTGTTTTTT
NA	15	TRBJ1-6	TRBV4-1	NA	CASSQVGSGRMSLHF	TGCGCCAGCAGCCAAGTCGGGTCAGGGCGCATGAGCCTCCACTTT
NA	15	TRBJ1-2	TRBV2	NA	CASRGRTEGSWGYTF	TGTGCCAGCAGGGGTAGGACAGAAGGCTCCTGGGGCTACACCTTC
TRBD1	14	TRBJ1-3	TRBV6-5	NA	CASSYDRAGNTIYF	TGTGCCAGCAGTTACGACAGGGCTGGAAACACCATATATTTT
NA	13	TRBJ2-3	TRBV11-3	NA	CASRGLSTDTQYF	TGTGCCAGCAGGGGACTTAGCACAGATACGCAGTATTTT
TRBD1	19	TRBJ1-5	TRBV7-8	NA	CASSQDRGTGVISNQPQHF	TGTGCCAGCAGCCAGGACCGGGGGACAGGGGTAATCAGCAATCAGCCCCAGCATTTT
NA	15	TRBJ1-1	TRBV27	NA	CASSSPRGRITEAFF	TGTGCCAGCAGTTCCCCCAGGGGACGGATCACTGAAGCTTTCTTT
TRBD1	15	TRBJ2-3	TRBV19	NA	CASSPGTGETDTQYF	TGTGCCAGTAGCCCCGGGACAGGGGAGACAGATACGCAGTATTTT
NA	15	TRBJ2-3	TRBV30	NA	CARSGWGGLTDTQYF	TGTGCCAGGTCGGGGTGGGGGGGCCTCACAGATACGCAGTATTTT
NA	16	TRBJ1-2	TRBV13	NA	CASSLRDGQNDYGYTF	TGTGCCAGCAGCTTACGTGACGGACAGAACGACTATGGCTACACCTTC
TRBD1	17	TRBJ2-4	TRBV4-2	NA	CASSQDARTGGRNIQYF	TGTGCCAGCAGCCAAGATGCCCGGACAGGGGGTAGAAACATTCAGTACTTC